Listed below are T cell receptor beta chains from one sample, sequenced in a study of tumor-infiltrating lymphocytes in localized non-small cell lung cancer. Method: immunoSEQ multiplex PCR; TCRdb's copy keeps in-frame clones and lacks some. This sample has around 15,000 clones, with over 75% found just once. The sequenced sample consisted of uninvolved lung tissue not adjacent to the tumor. Receptor source: a human donor with non-small cell lung cancer. CDR3s include the opening cysteine and the closing phenylalanine or tryptophan. A D gene is named only where the DNA matches it firmly. Expanded clones are given a class, and other clones once, few, many or no size at all.

j_call: TRBJ1-2
d_call: -
v_call: TRBV30
clone_size: -
cdr3_nt: TGTGCCTGGAGTTATAGGGGGTCTCCTCGCTTC
cdr3_aa: CAWSYRGSPRF

j_call: TRBJ2-7
d_call: -
v_call: TRBV6-1
clone_size: -
cdr3_nt: TGTGCCACCTTAGGACAGTCAGTGTACGAGCAGTACTTC
cdr3_aa: CATLGQSVYEQYF

j_call: TRBJ1-2
d_call: TRBD1
v_call: TRBV5-4
clone_size: -
cdr3_nt: TGTGCCAGCAACCTACAAGGAACAGGGGACGCGAATGGCTACACCTTC
cdr3_aa: CASNLQGTGDANGYTF

j_call: TRBJ2-2
d_call: -
v_call: TRBV2
clone_size: once
cdr3_nt: TGTGCCAGCAGTGGAGAGAGCGGGGAGCTGTTTTTT
cdr3_aa: CASSGESGELFF

j_call: TRBJ2-2
d_call: -
v_call: TRBV7-2
clone_size: -
cdr3_nt: TGTGCCAGCAGCTTAACGAGCGGAGGCACCGGGGAGCTGTTTTTT
cdr3_aa: CASSLTSGGTGELFF

j_call: TRBJ1-2
d_call: -
v_call: TRBV2
clone_size: few
cdr3_nt: TGTGCCAGCAGGGGGGGACAATTGTATGGCTACACCTTC
cdr3_aa: CASRGGQLYGYTF

j_call: TRBJ1-5
d_call: TRBD1
v_call: TRBV27
clone_size: -
cdr3_nt: TGTGCCAGCAGTTTCTTGGGACAGGGAGCTGAAGCCCAGCATTTT
cdr3_aa: CASSFLGQGAEAQHF

j_call: TRBJ2-3
d_call: -
v_call: TRBV4-1
clone_size: once
cdr3_nt: TGCGCCAGCAGCCAAGACACAGCCACAGATACGCAGTATTTT
cdr3_aa: CASSQDTATDTQYF

j_call: TRBJ2-1
d_call: -
v_call: TRBV5-1
clone_size: -
cdr3_nt: TGCGCCAGCAGCTTGGACGGGGACACCTACAATGAGCAGTTCTTC
cdr3_aa: CASSLDGDTYNEQFF

j_call: TRBJ2-3
d_call: -
v_call: TRBV5-4
clone_size: -
cdr3_nt: TGTGCCAGCAGCTTGGACACAGATACGCAGTATTTT
cdr3_aa: CASSLDTDTQYF

j_call: TRBJ2-7
d_call: TRBD2
v_call: TRBV11-3
clone_size: -
cdr3_nt: TGTGCCAGCAGCTTAACCGCGGGAGGGGACCACGAGCAGTACTTC
cdr3_aa: CASSLTAGGDHEQYF

j_call: TRBJ1-4
d_call: TRBD1
v_call: TRBV4-1
clone_size: -
cdr3_nt: TGCGCCAGCAGCCAGACGACAGGGCCGAGTGAAAAACTGTTTTTT
cdr3_aa: CASSQTTGPSEKLFF

j_call: TRBJ1-1
d_call: -
v_call: TRBV6-6
clone_size: -
cdr3_nt: TGTGCCAGCAGTTACTCGAACGGTCGGACTGAAGCTTTCTTT
cdr3_aa: CASSYSNGRTEAFF

j_call: TRBJ1-1
d_call: -
v_call: TRBV5-1
clone_size: -
cdr3_nt: TGCGCCAGCAGCTTGTTCTCGACGAACACTGAAGCTTTCTTT
cdr3_aa: CASSLFSTNTEAFF

j_call: TRBJ2-1
d_call: -
v_call: TRBV10-3
clone_size: -
cdr3_nt: TGTGCCATCAGTGGAATACAGGGAAATGAGCAGTTCTTC
cdr3_aa: CAISGIQGNEQFF

j_call: TRBJ2-7
d_call: -
v_call: TRBV5-6
clone_size: -
cdr3_nt: TGTGCCAGCAGCCCCGGACTATCCTACGAGCAGTACTTC
cdr3_aa: CASSPGLSYEQYF

j_call: TRBJ1-1
d_call: TRBD1
v_call: TRBV5-8
clone_size: medium-sized
cdr3_nt: TGTGCCAGCAGCTTGAGGGGGCTTGGCACTGAAGCTTTCTTT
cdr3_aa: CASSLRGLGTEAFF

j_call: TRBJ1-1
d_call: -
v_call: TRBV19
clone_size: -
cdr3_nt: TGTGCCAGTAGTTTCAGGGGTGAAACTGAAGCTTTCTTT
cdr3_aa: CASSFRGETEAFF

j_call: TRBJ2-5
d_call: -
v_call: TRBV5-1
clone_size: -
cdr3_nt: TGCGCCAGCAGCTTGGCAACAAACGGAGAGACCCAGTACTTC
cdr3_aa: CASSLATNGETQYF

j_call: TRBJ2-3
d_call: TRBD2
v_call: TRBV5-1
clone_size: -
cdr3_nt: TGCGCCAGCAGCTCTACACTAGCGGGAAGCACAGATACGCAGTATTTT
cdr3_aa: CASSSTLAGSTDTQYF

j_call: TRBJ2-3
d_call: TRBD2
v_call: TRBV5-4
clone_size: -
cdr3_nt: TGTGCCAGCAGCACGGGACTAGCTGCAGATACGCAGTATTTT
cdr3_aa: CASSTGLAADTQYF